The text below deals with one TCR beta chain. These data originate in a study of blood T cell repertoires in COVID-19. In the study overall: Both acute and convalescent COVID-19 samples were obtained from the United States, Italy and Spain. PBMCs, B-cell-depleted T cells, or T cells were the source of the cDNA or gDNA that made up the material.

In the original analysis: From reference gene primer amplification, estimates of nucleated cell counts were derived. Here immunoSEQ multiplex PCR was the method, and the copy in TCRdb shows in-frame clones only, minus some. That table gives V, J and clone size, and the DNA gave D and trimming. The table records tens of thousands of clones, roughly 80% of them present only once. Germline values: CDR1 MNHEY, CDR2 SVGEGT. There are 16 residues in the CDR3. Trimming cost V 0 bases and J 5 bases; bases outside gene matches: 7. Sequenced input: peripheral blood. The sequence came from a man aged 55 to 70 with acute or convalescent COVID-19. The chain is built from TRBV6-2 or TRBV6-3 and TRBJ1-1; 9 bases align to TRBD1. CDR3 sequence: CASSYSSGTGKTEAFF. DNA of the CDR3: TGTGCCAGCAGTTACTCTTCCGGGACAGGGAAGACTGAAGCTTTCTTT.